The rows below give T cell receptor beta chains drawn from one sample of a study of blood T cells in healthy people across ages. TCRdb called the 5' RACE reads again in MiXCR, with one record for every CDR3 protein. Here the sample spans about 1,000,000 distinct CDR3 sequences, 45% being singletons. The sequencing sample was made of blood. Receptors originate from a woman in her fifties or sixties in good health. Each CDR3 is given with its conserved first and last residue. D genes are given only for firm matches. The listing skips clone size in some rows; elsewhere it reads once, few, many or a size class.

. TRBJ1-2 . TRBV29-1 CSVPNQALANYDYTF TGCAGCGTACCCAATCAGGCGCTCGCAAACTATGACTACACCTTC
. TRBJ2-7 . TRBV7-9 CASSLGGVNSYEQYF TGTGCCAGCAGCCTAGGGGGAGTGAACTCCTACGAGCAGTACTTC
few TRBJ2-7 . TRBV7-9 CASSPAGQISYEQYF TGTGCCAGCAGCCCGGCGGGACAGATCTCCTACGAGCAGTACTTC
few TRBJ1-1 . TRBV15 CATSRGEITEAFF TGTGCCACCAGCAGAGGGGAAATCACTGAAGCTTTCTTT
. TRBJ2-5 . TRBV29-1 CSVEQGEAETQYF TGCAGCGTTGAACAGGGGGAGGCAGAGACCCAGTACTTC
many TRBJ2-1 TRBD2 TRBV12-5 CASVSGLAVYNEQFF TGTGCTAGTGTCAGCGGACTAGCGGTATACAATGAGCAGTTCTTC
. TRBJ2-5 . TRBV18 CASFRDTQETQYF TGTGCCAGCTTCCGGGACACCCAAGAGACCCAGTACTTC
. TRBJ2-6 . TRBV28 CTSSQQAAGANVLTF TGTACCAGCAGTCAACAGGCGGCTGGGGCCAACGTCCTGACTTTC
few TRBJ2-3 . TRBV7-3 CASSPLGGGGTDTQYF TGTGCCAGCAGTCCCCTCGGGGGAGGTGGGACAGATACGCAGTATTTT
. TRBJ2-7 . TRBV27 CTSSFGSGYEQYF TGTACCAGCAGTTTCGGGAGCGGCTACGAGCAGTACTTC
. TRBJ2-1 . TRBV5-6 CASSLSWRDSYNEQFF TGTGCCAGCAGCTTGAGTTGGCGGGACTCCTACAATGAGCAGTTCTTC
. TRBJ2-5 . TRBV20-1 CSASLAGRTETQYF TGCAGTGCTAGTCTCGCGGGACGAACGGAGACCCAGTACTTC
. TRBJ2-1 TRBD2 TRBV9 CASSVVGLAGGGYNEQFF TGTGCCAGCAGCGTAGTTGGACTAGCGGGAGGGGGATACAATGAGCAGTTCTTC
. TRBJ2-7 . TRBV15 CAASRDRLAEDEQYF TGTGCCGCCAGCAGAGATAGACTCGCGGAAGACGAGCAGTACTTC
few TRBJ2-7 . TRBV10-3 CAIRGDNYEQYF TGTGCCATCAGGGGGGACAACTACGAGCAGTACTTC
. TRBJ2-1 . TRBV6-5 CASRTSKDEQFF TGTGCCAGCAGGACTAGTAAGGATGAGCAGTTCTTC
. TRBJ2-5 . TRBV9 CASSSPQGGETQYF TGTGCCAGCAGCAGCCCCCAGGGTGGGGAGACCCAGTACTTC
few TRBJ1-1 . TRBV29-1 CSVARWAQSFEAFF TGCAGCGTCGCCCGGTGGGCCCAATCTTTCGAAGCTTTCTTT
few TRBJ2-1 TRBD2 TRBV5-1 CASSRTVEAGGPGYNEQFF TGCGCCAGCAGCCGGACAGTCGAAGCGGGAGGGCCCGGCTACAATGAGCAGTTCTTC
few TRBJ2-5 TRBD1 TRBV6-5 CASSWNRGAGETQYF TGTGCCAGCAGCTGGAACAGGGGTGCGGGAGAGACCCAGTACTTC
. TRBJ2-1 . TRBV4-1 CASSSSPGTAHNEQFF TGCGCCAGCAGCTCCTCCCCTGGGACTGCCCACAATGAGCAGTTCTTC
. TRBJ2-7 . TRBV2 CACSGRVIYEQYF TGTGCCTGCAGTGGTCGGGTCATCTACGAGCAGTACTTC
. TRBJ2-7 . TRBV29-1 CSVEGVGGKNVGYEQYF TGCAGCGTTGAAGGAGTGGGGGGAAAAAACGTTGGGTACGAGCAGTACTTC
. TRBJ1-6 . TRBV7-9 CASTQGSGVDSPLHF TGTGCCAGCACCCAAGGGTCGGGGGTAGATTCACCCCTCCACTTT
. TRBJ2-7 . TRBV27 CASSSPGILSYEQYF TGTGCCAGCAGTTCCCCGGGCATCCTCTCCTACGAGCAGTACTTC
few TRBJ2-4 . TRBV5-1 CASSENSQGLLAKNIQYF TGCGCCAGCAGCGAAAATTCACAGGGCCTCTTAGCCAAAAACATTCAGTACTTC
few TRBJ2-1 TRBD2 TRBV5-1 CASSRSGRALNEQFF TGCGCCAGCAGCCGGAGCGGGAGGGCCCTAAATGAGCAGTTCTTC
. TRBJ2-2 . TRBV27 CASSLRQSHTGELFF TGTGCCAGCAGTTTACGACAGAGCCACACCGGGGAGCTGTTTTTT
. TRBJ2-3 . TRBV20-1 CSARFRADTQYF TGCAGTGCTAGATTTCGGGCAGATACGCAGTATTTT
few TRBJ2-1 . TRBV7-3 CASSSGGNYNEQFF TGTGCCAGCAGCTCTGGGGGCAACTACAATGAGCAGTTCTTC
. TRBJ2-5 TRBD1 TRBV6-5 CASSDRTGETQYF TGTGCCAGCAGTGATAGGACAGGAGAGACCCAGTACTTC
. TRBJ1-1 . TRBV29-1 CSVARVGEAFF TGCAGCGTCGCTAGGGTTGGGGAAGCTTTCTTT
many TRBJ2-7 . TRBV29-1 CSVRTGNEQYF TGCAGCGTACGAACAGGGAACGAGCAGTACTTC
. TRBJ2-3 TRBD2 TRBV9 CASSVWEGYTDTQYF TGTGCCAGCAGCGTATGGGAGGGCTACACAGATACGCAGTATTTT
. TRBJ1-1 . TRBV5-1 CASSLDGGGGNTEAFF TGCGCCAGCAGCTTGGATGGCGGGGGAGGGAACACTGAAGCTTTCTTT
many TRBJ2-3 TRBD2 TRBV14 CASSQEGLAALPITDTQYF TGTGCCAGCAGCCAAGAAGGACTAGCGGCACTTCCTATCACAGATACGCAGTATTTT
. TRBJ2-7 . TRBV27 CASSSSTKGYEQYF .
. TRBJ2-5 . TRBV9 CACSPRHYQETQYF TGTGCCTGCAGCCCACGACACTACCAAGAGACCCAGTACTTC
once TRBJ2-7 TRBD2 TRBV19 CATLAGGPTYEQYF TGTGCCACGTTAGCGGGAGGGCCTACCTACGAGCAGTACTTC
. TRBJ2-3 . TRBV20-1 CSARHPGTDTQYF TGCAGTGCTAGACATCCGGGGACAGATACGCAGTATTTT
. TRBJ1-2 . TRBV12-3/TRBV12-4 CASSLLQDWFYGYTF TGTGCCAGCAGTTTACTCCAGGATTGGTTCTATGGCTACACCTTC
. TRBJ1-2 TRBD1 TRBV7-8 CASSLSGGQGEGLAGYTF TGTGCCAGCAGCTTAAGTGGGGGACAGGGTGAGGGCTTGGCTGGCTACACCTTC
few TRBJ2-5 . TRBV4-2 CASSPGGGQSQETQYF TGTGCCAGCAGCCCCGGGGGTGGGCAGAGCCAAGAGACCCAGTACTTC
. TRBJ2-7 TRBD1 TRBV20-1 CSARAGQDPPGEQYF TGCAGTGCTAGAGCTGGACAGGACCCTCCTGGCGAGCAGTACTTC
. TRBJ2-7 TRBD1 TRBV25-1 CATRGTGVYEQYF TGTGCCACCAGGGGGACAGGGGTCTACGAGCAGTACTTC
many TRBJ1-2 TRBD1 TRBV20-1 CSARAGGANYGYTF TGCAGTGCTAGAGCAGGGGGGGCTAACTATGGCTACACCTTC
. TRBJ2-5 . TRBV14 CASSQGPGWRETQYF TGTGCCAGCAGCCAAGGCCCAGGGTGGAGAGAGACCCAGTACTTC
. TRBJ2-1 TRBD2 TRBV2 CASSPGTTLSYEQFF TGTGCCAGCAGTCCCGGGACTACTCTTTCCTATGAGCAGTTCTTC
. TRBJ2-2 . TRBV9 CASSVVGGGGNTGELFF TGTGCCAGCAGCGTAGTAGGAGGAGGAGGGAACACCGGGGAGCTGTTTTTT
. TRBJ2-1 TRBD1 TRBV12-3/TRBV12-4 CASTRTGGGYNEQFF TGTGCCAGCACCAGGACAGGGGGTGGCTACAATGAGCAGTTCTTC
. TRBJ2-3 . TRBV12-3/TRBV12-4 CASSLTLPHAQADTQYF TGTGCCAGCAGTTTAACGCTGCCACATGCCCAAGCAGATACGCAGTATTTT